This TCR beta chain was retrieved from a study of CD8+ T cells in alopecia areata. General study results and limits: Clonality in lesional scalp, especially alopecia totalis/universalis, exceeded that of normal scalp.

This clone has ten or more counts. No antigen is known for it. This CDR3 is built from 15 residues. The V and J ends lost 2 bases and 7 bases, in that order; junction bases with no gene match: 7. CDR1 and CDR2 from the germline V gene are SEHNR and FQNEAQ (reference sequence). Sequencing relied on a cDNA template that was reverse transcribed from extracted RNA. Libraries were prepared by immunoSEQ multiplex PCR; TCRdb keeps only in-frame clonotypes and omits some of them. This sample has approximately 63,000 clones; about three fifths occur once, and the top ten carry more than 15%. V and J are TRBV7-9 and TRBJ2-1; 8 bases are shared with TRBD1. The material sequenced was CD8+ T cells sorted from blood, taken at week 0. This clonotype was obtained from a human donor with alopecia areata. CDR3 in amino acids: CASSLLTGANNEQFF. The CDR3 nucleotides read TGTGCCAGCAGCTTACTGACAGGGGCAAATAATGAGCAGTTCTTC.